This TCR beta chain emerged from a study of regulatory T cells in long-lasting Graves disease. Study-wide findings and caveats: The work looked only at peripheral blood and did not look at thyroid tissue. Persistent Graves' cases showed lower TCR diversity than newly diagnosed cases. Newly diagnosed disease favored TRBV20-1 and TRBJ2-1 over persistent disease.

This clonotype was counted many times. Its antigen is undetermined. The junction had 4 bases not matched to a gene; V was cut back by 1 base and J by 4 bases. The CDR3 is made up of 14 amino acids. Germline CDR1 DFQATT, CDR2 SNEGSKA (reference sequence). Time point noted: newly diagnosed GD, antithyroid drugs for less than 3 months. PBMC RNA was the source of the TCR library. Through Arm-PCR of CDR3 regions and iRepertoire HTBI primers, TCR beta libraries were built. A single record per CDR3 protein comes from TCRdb applying MiXCR to the multiplex PCR reads. The repertoire holds some 400,000 distinct CDR3 sequences, with about 15% as singletons. This sample was also put to use in a study of T cells in Graves' hyperthyroidism and ophthalmopathy.

The receptor was isolated from a woman in her twenties or thirties with Graves disease. V gene TRBV20-1 combines with J gene TRBJ2-7; 10 bases map to TRBD2. The input for sequencing was peripheral blood mononuclear cells (PBMCs), taken at new diagnosis, from a patient treated with antithyroid drugs. For the CDR3, the DNA is TGCAGTGCTAGAGGGACTAGCGGATTTTACGAGCAGTACTTC. Protein sequence: CSARGTSGFYEQYF.